This T cell receptor (beta chain) is drawn from a study of blood T cells in healthy people across ages. PBMCs numbering at least 7 million were isolated per sample. A few counts support this clonotype. Its antigen is unidentified. General study results and limits: TCR beta diversity was tightly associated with the proportion of naive T cells. Expanded clonotype changes were possibly confounded by unknown donor CMV status.

V lost 3 bases and J lost 0, with 15 bases in between. The CDR3 consists of 17 residues. The germline CDR1 and CDR2 sequences are LNHNV and YYDKDF (reference sequence). A second PCR of about 6 to 11 cycles used a sample-barcoded 5' primer and a J-beta primer mix. Tagging of each cDNA molecule was performed by a template-switch adaptor with 12 random nucleotides. MiXCR, run by TCRdb on the 5' RACE reads, gives a single entry per CDR3 protein. The data contain some 1.8 million distinct CDR3 sequences, approximately 39% of them seen just once; the ten biggest clones take up 20% to 25%. Sequencing input: blood. This sequence joins TRBV15 and TRBJ1-5; maybe TRBD1 (6 bases). The sequence was collected from a human donor in good health. CDR3 residues: CATSRYGQSSSNQPQHF. Here the CDR3 DNA reads TGTGCCACCAGCAGGTACGGACAGTCGTCTAGCAATCAGCCCCAGCATTTT.